This TCR beta chain comes out of a study of T cells in Graves' hyperthyroidism and ophthalmopathy. Notes on the study in general: A median 6.5 months before onset, the model predicted ophthalmopathy. Most clonotypes expanded in the thyroid (above 0.001) were also present in blood.

This clonotype was seen many times. Its target is not known. Amplification of TCR beta CDR3 regions used RNA as the template. First-round RT-PCR with HTBI primers amplified the TCR CDR3 region. TCRdb itself ran the multiplex PCR reads through MiXCR, one entry per CDR3 protein. The sample consists of 600,000 to 900,000 distinct CDR3 sequences, 15% to 20% of them appearing once. Patients were aged 18 to 65, had disease duration under 2 months, and had newly diagnosed hyperthyroidism. PBMCs were derived from approximately 10 ml fresh peripheral blood. Germline-derived CDR1 and CDR2 are DFQATT and SNEGSKA (reference sequence). The CDR3 contains 18 residues. J was trimmed by 5 bases and V by 0 bases; bases with no gene match: 18.

This TCR derives from a man aged 18-30 years with Graves' hyperthyroidism. The chain combines TRBV20-1 with TRBJ2-5; 7 nucleotides agree with TRBD1. Material for sequencing was blood. CDR3 nucleotide sequence: TGCAGTGCTAGAGATCCCGTTAGTATACAGGGGCTAGGGGAGACCCAGTACTTC. This translates into CSARDPVSIQGLGETQYF.